The entry below gives a single TCR beta chain sequence along with its context. Antigen unknown. PCR was performed a second time for about 7 to 11 cycles using a sample-barcoded 5' primer and a J-beta primer mix. TCRdb ran MiXCR on the 5' RACE reads and lists one entry per CDR3 protein. Found here are 800,000 to 950,000 distinct CDR3 sequences, 40% to 60% of them singletons; the top ten hold around 15%. The sample is drawn from a study of blood T cells in healthy people across ages. Study conclusions and caveats: TCR beta diversity, measured per million T cells, fell in a roughly linear way with age. Strongly correlated with naive T cell percentage was TCR beta diversity.

Germline loops: CDR1 LNHNV, CDR2 YYDKDF (reference sequence). V lost 2 bases, J lost 6 bases, and 10 bases lay in between. The CDR3 spans 14 residues. This receptor was taken from a man aged 25-45 years in good health. Sequencing was performed on blood. The V call is TRBV15, the J call TRBJ1-4; tentative D call: TRBD1 (6 bases). The CDR3 loop is CATSRPYRDEKLFF. DNA for the CDR3: TGTGCCACCAGCAGACCGTACAGGGATGAAAAACTGTTTTTT.